This T cell receptor beta chain was profiled in a study of T cells after yellow fever vaccination. Turning to the study itself: Preparation of fractions with low cell numbers was performed using SMART-Seq v4 Ultra Low Input.

Universal primer sites and UMIs were introduced during 5'RACE template-switching synthesis of TCR cDNA. MiXCR, applied by TCRdb to the 5' RACE reads, yields one record per CDR3 protein. The sample yields hundreds of thousands of distinct CDR3 sequences, more than 9% seen once. This clonotype showed up just a few times. Trimming removed 10 bases from V and 3 bases from J, with 16 bases in between. CDR3 length: 13 residues. Germline assignment: CDR1 MNHNY and CDR2 SVGAGI (reference sequence). This sequence was found in a man younger than 45 who received the YFV17D yellow fever vaccine. This chain uses TRBV6-6 with TRBJ2-7; D tentatively reads TRBD1 or TRBD2 (5 bases each). This specimen was PBMCs, taken on the day of the yellow fever booster vaccination. DNA for the CDR3: TGTGCCACCCTGGGAGACAGCCTCTACGAGCAGTACTTC. This translates into CATLGDSLYEQYF.